Sequencing of this TCR beta chain was carried out in a study of blood T cell repertoires in COVID-19. Study context: Italy, Spain and the United States were the sources of the convalescent and acute COVID-19 samples. T cells, B-cell-depleted T cells, or PBMCs provided the cDNA or gDNA that served as material.

Original processing methods: Scientists estimated how many nucleated cells there were by amplifying reference gene primers. TCRdb keeps only in-frame clones here, not all; method: immunoSEQ multiplex PCR. V and J calls and clone size are as listed in that table; D and trimming were resolved from the DNA. The sample lists roughly 200,000 clones, 85% occurring once. This CDR3 contains 17 residues. The V and J ends lost 2 bases and 8 bases, in that order; junction bases with no gene match: 5. In germline, CDR1 is KGHDR, CDR2 SFDVKD. This clonotype was sampled from a woman aged 55-69 years with acute or convalescent COVID-19. The chain recombines TRBV24-1 with TRBJ2-1, with TRBD2 matching over 16 bases. Sequenced sample: peripheral blood. The CDR3 DNA reads TGTGCCACCAGTGATTCAGGGACTAGCGGGAGGGCCTATGAGCAGTTCTTC. Translated, it gives CATSDSGTSGRAYEQFF.